This is a list of T cell receptor beta chains from one sample in a study of beta chain features in type 1 diabetes. Repertoires were generated with immunoSEQ multiplex PCR, while TCRdb's copy carries only in-frame clones and drops some. Among 250,000 or so clones listed, about 71% were seen once. Sequenced material: naive CD4+ T cells from blood. Receptors originate from a man younger than 40 in good health. Each CDR3 is given without its conserved first and last residue. Fields, in order: J gene, clone size, V gene, CDR3 protein. Size tells how often a clone was seen (once, few, many) or the class of an expanded clone, and some rows leave it out.

j_gene: TRBJ1-1; abundance: -; v_gene: TRBV25-1; CDR3aa: ASSDYRERAEAF
j_gene: TRBJ2-3; abundance: -; v_gene: TRBV19; CDR3aa: ASRGVQSSGKTDTQY
j_gene: TRBJ1-5; abundance: -; v_gene: TRBV30; CDR3aa: AWSVLGADQPQH
j_gene: TRBJ2-5; abundance: -; v_gene: TRBV9; CDR3aa: ASSALGTGYQETQY
j_gene: TRBJ2-3; abundance: -; v_gene: TRBV11-2; CDR3aa: ASSTRRGTDTQY
j_gene: TRBJ1-2; abundance: -; v_gene: TRBV9; CDR3aa: ASSETPTNYGYT
j_gene: TRBJ2-7; abundance: -; v_gene: TRBV6-1; CDR3aa: ASSEVNSHYEQY
j_gene: TRBJ1-2; abundance: few; v_gene: TRBV9; CDR3aa: ASSGGSYGYT
j_gene: TRBJ1-5; abundance: -; v_gene: TRBV2; CDR3aa: ASSEEQTQH
j_gene: TRBJ2-7; abundance: -; v_gene: TRBV7-2; CDR3aa: ASSYTRSSYEQY
j_gene: TRBJ1-2; abundance: -; v_gene: TRBV30; CDR3aa: AWSVRTGFGYT
j_gene: TRBJ2-3; abundance: -; v_gene: TRBV20-1; CDR3aa: SAGGPDTQY
j_gene: TRBJ2-3; abundance: few; v_gene: TRBV21-1; CDR3aa: ASSKRSGRRARTDTQY
j_gene: TRBJ2-1; abundance: -; v_gene: TRBV13; CDR3aa: ASSLLRVGPHEQF
j_gene: TRBJ1-2; abundance: -; v_gene: TRBV30; CDR3aa: ACWDRRNYGYT
j_gene: TRBJ2-1; abundance: -; v_gene: TRBV7-9; CDR3aa: AIPLAGVYNEQF
j_gene: TRBJ2-3; abundance: -; v_gene: TRBV5-1; CDR3aa: ASSLSAGEIDTQY
j_gene: TRBJ1-1; abundance: few; v_gene: TRBV29-1; CDR3aa: SVEGQFNTEAF
j_gene: TRBJ2-1; abundance: -; v_gene: TRBV5-1; CDR3aa: ASRHQGYLLENEQF
j_gene: TRBJ2-7; abundance: -; v_gene: TRBV27; CDR3aa: ASSSLGPYYEQY
j_gene: TRBJ2-1; abundance: -; v_gene: TRBV29-1; CDR3aa: SPRTPGGEQF
j_gene: TRBJ2-6; abundance: few; v_gene: TRBV10-3; CDR3aa: AISERVVGAGANVLT